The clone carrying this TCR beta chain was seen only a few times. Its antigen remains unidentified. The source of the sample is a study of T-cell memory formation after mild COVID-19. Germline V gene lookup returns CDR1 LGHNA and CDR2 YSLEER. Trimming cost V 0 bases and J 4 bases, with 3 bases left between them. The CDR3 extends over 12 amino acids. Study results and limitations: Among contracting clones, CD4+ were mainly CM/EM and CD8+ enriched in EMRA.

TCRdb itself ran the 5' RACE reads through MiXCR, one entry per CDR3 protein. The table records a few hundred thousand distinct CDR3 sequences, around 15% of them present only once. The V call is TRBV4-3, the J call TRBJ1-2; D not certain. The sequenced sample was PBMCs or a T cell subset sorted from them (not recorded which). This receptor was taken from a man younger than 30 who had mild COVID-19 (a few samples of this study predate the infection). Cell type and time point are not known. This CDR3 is CASSQEAYGYTF. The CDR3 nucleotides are TGCGCCAGCAGCCAAGAGGCCTATGGCTACACCTTC.